This entry concerns a single T cell receptor (beta chain). What it recognizes is unknown. The sequence runs out 3 residues before the end of the CDR3; the remainder is reconstructed from the germline J gene. Some clones are missing from TCRdb's copy, which holds only in-frame ones; the method was immunoSEQ multiplex PCR. Its table lists under 45,000 clones. This sample is part of a study of T cells in women clearing cervical HPV infection. General observations from the study: Combining TCR richness with V gene abundances gave approximately 0.84 AUC.

The V gene's germline CDR1 is SGHTA and CDR2 FQGNSA. CDR3 length: 15 amino acids. The material sequenced was blood buffy coat. The source is a woman aged 18 to 75 with a cervical HPV16 infection that either progressed to CIN3+ or cleared (not recorded which). The rearrangement links TRBV7-2 to TRBJ2-3; 9 nucleotides agree with TRBD2. The sequenced part of the CDR3 DNA is TGTGCCAGCAGCTTACTAGCGGGGACCCTGGAGACG. Amino acid sequence: CASSLLAGTLET. The full-length CDR3 reads as CASSLLAGTLETQYF.